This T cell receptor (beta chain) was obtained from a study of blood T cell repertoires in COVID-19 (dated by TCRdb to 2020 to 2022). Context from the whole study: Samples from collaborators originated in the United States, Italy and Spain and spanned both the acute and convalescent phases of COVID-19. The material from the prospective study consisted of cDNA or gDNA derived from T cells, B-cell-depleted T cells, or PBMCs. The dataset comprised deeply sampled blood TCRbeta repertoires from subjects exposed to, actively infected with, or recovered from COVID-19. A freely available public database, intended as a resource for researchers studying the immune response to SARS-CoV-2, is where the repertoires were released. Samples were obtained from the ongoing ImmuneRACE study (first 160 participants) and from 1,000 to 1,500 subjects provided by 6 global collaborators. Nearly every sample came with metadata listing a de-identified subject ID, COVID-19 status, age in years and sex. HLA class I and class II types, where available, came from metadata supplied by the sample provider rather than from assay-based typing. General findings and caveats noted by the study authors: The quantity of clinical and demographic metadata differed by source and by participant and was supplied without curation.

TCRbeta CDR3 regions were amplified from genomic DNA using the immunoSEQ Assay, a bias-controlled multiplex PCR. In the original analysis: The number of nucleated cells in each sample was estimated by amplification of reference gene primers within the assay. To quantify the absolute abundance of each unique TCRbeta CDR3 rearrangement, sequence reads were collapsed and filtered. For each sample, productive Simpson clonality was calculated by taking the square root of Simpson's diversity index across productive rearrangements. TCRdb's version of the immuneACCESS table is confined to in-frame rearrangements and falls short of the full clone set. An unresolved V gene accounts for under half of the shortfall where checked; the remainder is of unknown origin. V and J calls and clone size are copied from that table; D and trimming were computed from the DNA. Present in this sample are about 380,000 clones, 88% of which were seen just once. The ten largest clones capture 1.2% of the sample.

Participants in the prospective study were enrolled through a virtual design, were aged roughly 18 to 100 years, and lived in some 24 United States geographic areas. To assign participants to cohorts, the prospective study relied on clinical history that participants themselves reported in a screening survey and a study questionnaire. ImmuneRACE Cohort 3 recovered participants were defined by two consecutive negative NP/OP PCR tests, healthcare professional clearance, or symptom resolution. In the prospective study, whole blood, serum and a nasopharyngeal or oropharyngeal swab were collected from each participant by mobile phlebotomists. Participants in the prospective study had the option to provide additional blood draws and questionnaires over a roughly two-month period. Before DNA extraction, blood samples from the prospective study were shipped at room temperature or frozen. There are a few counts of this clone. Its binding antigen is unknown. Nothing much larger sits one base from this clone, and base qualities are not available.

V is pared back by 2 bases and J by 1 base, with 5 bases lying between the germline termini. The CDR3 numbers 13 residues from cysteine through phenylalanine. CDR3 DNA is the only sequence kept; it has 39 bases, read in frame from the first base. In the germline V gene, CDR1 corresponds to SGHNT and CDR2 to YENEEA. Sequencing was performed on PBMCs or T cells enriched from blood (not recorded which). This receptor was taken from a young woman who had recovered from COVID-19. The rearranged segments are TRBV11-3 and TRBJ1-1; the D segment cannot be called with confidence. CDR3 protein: CASSLRANTEAFF. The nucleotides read TGTGCCAGCAGCTTACGCGCGAACACTGAAGCTTTCTTT.